This is a list of T cell receptor beta chains from one sample in a study of Graves' ophthalmopathy and Graves' hyperthyroidism. TCRdb itself ran the multiplex PCR reads through MiXCR, one entry per CDR3 protein. The sample has hundreds of thousands of distinct CDR3 sequences; 21% are singletons. Sample: peripheral blood. These TCRs come from a young woman with stable Graves' hyperthyroidism. The CDR3 runs from the conserved cysteine through the conserved F or W. Each record gives: D gene, clone size, J gene, V gene, CDR3 DNA, CDR3 protein. The D gene is left open where the match is weak. Clone size appears in some rows only: once, few, many, or a class for an expanded clone.

>.|many|TRBJ2-7|TRBV10-2
TGCGCCAGCACTATCCGGGGAACTACCTACGAGCAGTACTTC
CASTIRGTTYEQYF
>.|many|TRBJ2-7|TRBV9
TGTGCCAGCAGCGTATACTCGTGGAGGGGCGTTTCCTACGAGCAGTACTTC
CASSVYSWRGVSYEQYF
>.|many|TRBJ2-7|TRBV4-3
TGCGCCAGCAGCCAAGATACACTCCTGTGGAACGAGCAGTACTTC
CASSQDTLLWNEQYF
>TRBD2|.|TRBJ2-5|TRBV7-2
TGTGCCAGCAGCATTAGCGGGGGGAAGTACTTC
CASSISGGKYF
>.|many|TRBJ1-1|TRBV29-1
TGCAGCGTTGCACATAGGAACACTGAAGCTTTCTTT
CSVAHRNTEAFF
>.|.|TRBJ1-6|TRBV30
TGTGCCTGGAGTGTATTAAATTCACCCCTCCACTTT
CAWSVLNSPLHF
>.|few|TRBJ2-7|TRBV20-1
TGCAGTGCTAGAGATCGTAGGACTGCCTACGAGCAGTACTTC
CSARDRRTAYEQYF
>TRBD1|many|TRBJ2-5|TRBV5-1
TGCGCCAGCAGTTACGCAGGGGGCCCAGAGACCCAGTACTTC
CASSYAGGPETQYF
>.|many|TRBJ2-5|TRBV29-1
TGCAGCGTTGGGCAAACAAAAGGCCCCCAGTACTTC
CSVGQTKGPQYF
>TRBD1|many|TRBJ2-7|TRBV6-5
TGTGCCAGCAGTCTCGGACAGGCGGGCGAGCAGTACTTC
CASSLGQAGEQYF
>.|many|TRBJ2-7|TRBV12-3/TRBV12-4
TGTGCCAGCAGCCTGGGGGGATACTACGAGCAGTACTTC
CASSLGGYYEQYF
>.|many|TRBJ1-1|TRBV30
TGTGCCTGGAAACGGGGATTGGACACTGAAGCTTTCTTT
CAWKRGLDTEAFF
>.|many|TRBJ2-7|TRBV7-2
TGTGCCAGCAGCTTGTACAGGTCGGATGAGCAGTACTTC
CASSLYRSDEQYF
>.|few|TRBJ1-3|TRBV19
TGTGCCAGTAGTATGGTGGGGGGAAACACCATATATTTT
CASSMVGGNTIYF
>.|many|TRBJ1-1|TRBV28
TGTGCCAGCAGTTTAGACATATTGAACACTGAAGCTTTCTTT
CASSLDILNTEAFF
>.|.|TRBJ1-1|TRBV9
TGTGCCAGCAGCGCGCGGGCGGGGGCGGAAGCTTTCTTT
CASSARAGAEAFF
>TRBD2|many|TRBJ2-7|TRBV5-1
TGCGCCAGCAGCTTGGAGGTAGCGGGGCCCTACGAGCAGTACTTC
CASSLEVAGPYEQYF
>TRBD2|.|TRBJ2-2|TRBV12-3/TRBV12-4
TGTGCCAGCAGTTTAGGGGGACTAGCGACCACCGGGGAGCTGTTTTTT
CASSLGGLATTGELFF
>.|many|TRBJ1-1|TRBV6-5
TGTGCCAGCAGTCAGACTCAGAACACTGAAGCTTTCTTT
CASSQTQNTEAFF
>TRBD1|many|TRBJ2-7|TRBV12-3/TRBV12-4
TGTGCCAGCAGTTTAAGAGGACAGGACGGCGAGCAGTACTTC
CASSLRGQDGEQYF
>TRBD1|.|TRBJ1-5|TRBV7-2
TGTGCCAGCAGCTCTAGCGCAGGGGGCTTTAATCAGCCCCAGCATTTT
CASSSSAGGFNQPQHF
>.|few|TRBJ1-1|TRBV30
TGTGCCTGGAGCCGACTTGGGACACTGAACACTGAAGCTTTCTTT
CAWSRLGTLNTEAFF
>.|many|TRBJ2-7|TRBV20-1
TGCAGTGCTAGAGATCGGGTGACAGACTACTCCTACGAGCAGTACTTC
CSARDRVTDYSYEQYF
>TRBD2|.|TRBJ2-2|TRBV28
TGTGCCAGCGGGAGGGCCGATGCGAACACCGGGGAGCTGTTTTTT
CASGRADANTGELFF
>.|many|TRBJ1-2|TRBV3-1
TGTGCCAGCAGTTCTCCCGACGGCCGCATGATAGGCTACACCTTC
CASSSPDGRMIGYTF
>TRBD2|few|TRBJ2-2|TRBV7-9
TGTGCCAGCAGCTTAGGAACTAGCGGGAACGCCGGGGAGCTGTTTTTT
CASSLGTSGNAGELFF
>.|many|TRBJ1-2|TRBV15
TGTGCCACCAGCAGAGATGGGGACTATGGCTACACCTTC
CATSRDGDYGYTF
>.|many|TRBJ1-2|TRBV12-3/TRBV12-4
TGTGCCAGCAGTTTGGTCAGGGACTATGGCTACACCTTC
CASSLVRDYGYTF
>.|many|TRBJ2-7|TRBV27
TGTGCCAGCACTCAAAGCCAGGGGTCGCTATACGAGCAGTACTTC
CASTQSQGSLYEQYF
>.|.|TRBJ2-7|TRBV6-5
TGTGCCAGCAGTTACCCACTGGGTGGGGGTGATAACGAGCAGTACTTC
CASSYPLGGGDNEQYF